The sequence of this T cell receptor (beta chain) was determined in a study of human T cells and chemical hapten exposure. V lost 1 base to trimming and J lost 6 bases; unmatched junction nucleotides: 18. The CDR3 covers 19 residues. Germline values: CDR1 SGHTA, CDR2 FQGNSA. The time point denotes: patch test 1, 2 weeks after DPC sensitization. Sample treatment: therapeutic diphenylcyclopropenone sensitization with weekly scalp DPC. This clonotype was seen more than once but under ten times. Each CDR3 protein is one row after TCRdb ran MiXCR on the RACE reads. This table holds 60,000 to 80,000 distinct CDR3 sequences, approximately 35% found once.

The material was whole blood, obtained in connection with sensitization to the hapten diphenylcyclopropenone (DPC). The source of this sequence is a man aged 40-50 years with alopecia areata. Some clones in this sample may be carry-over from other donors' samples. The chain uses TRBV7-2 and TRBJ2-7, with 10 bases matching TRBD2. The chain's CDR3 is CASSLEASGSSWGVGEQYF. CDR3 nucleotide sequence: TGTGCCAGCAGCTTAGAAGCTAGCGGGAGCTCGTGGGGGGTGGGCGAGCAGTACTTC.